What follows are 22 T cell receptor beta chains derived from one specimen sequenced in a study of cytomegalovirus exposure and HLA in healthy donors. The PCR was carried out with 60 Vbeta primers and 13 Jbeta primers. Data came from immunoSEQ multiplex PCR; TCRdb stores just in-frame clones and leaves some out. The table shows around 130,000 clones, with just under 80% occurring only once. The sequenced sample consisted of PBMCs. Source of these receptors: a woman between 40 and 50 years old in good health and CMV-seronegative.

CDR3 in amino acids: CASSFPASGSSYEQYF. In nucleotides, the CDR3 is TGTGCCAGCAGCTTCCCCGCTAGCGGGAGTTCCTACGAGCAGTACTTC. The J gene is TRBJ2-7, the V gene TRBV7-8; TRBD2 matches 10 bases. V dropped 3 bases and J dropped 1; count of bases not matched to a gene: 6. The germline V gene encodes CDR1 SGHVS and CDR2 FQNEAQ. There are 16 residues in the CDR3.

The CDR3 loop reads CASSPSWGSNSPLHF. The CDR3 nucleotides read TGTGCCAGCAGTCCATCGTGGGGCTCTAATTCACCCCTCCACTTT. The rearrangement joins TRBV27 to TRBJ1-6; D possibly corresponds to TRBD1 (5 bases). Germline CDR1 MNHEY, CDR2 SMNVEV (reference sequence). This CDR3 contains 15 residues. Trimming removed 5 bases from V and 6 bases from J, with 14 bases in between.

For this clone: Mismatch with germline at one junction end may stem from a read error. This specimen includes other DNA sequences encoding the same CDR3. The chain is built from TRBV7-3 and TRBJ2-1; D not resolved. The CDR3 has 16 amino acids. Germline V gene data show CDR1 as SGHTA and CDR2 as FQGTGA. The CDR3: CASSTDWRSSYNEQFF. The CDR3 region has the DNA TGCGCCAGCAGCACCGACTGGCGAAGCTCCTACAATGAGCAGTTCTTC.

The V and J genes are TRBV7-9 and TRBJ2-5, with D possibly matching TRBD1 (5 bases). This CDR3 has 15 amino acids. Germline V lookup: CDR1 SEHNR, CDR2 FQNEAQ (reference sequence). V lost 1 base and J 5 bases, leaving 14 bases between the germline ends. The CDR3 nucleotides are TGTGCCAGCAGCTTAGATGGCAGGGTCCGGGAGACCCAGTACTTC. Translating it yields CASSLDGRVRETQYF.

V and J are TRBV6-5 and TRBJ1-1; TRBD1 aligns across 7 bases. This CDR3 has 12 amino acids. Unmatched junction bases numbered 5, after V lost 5 bases and J lost 8 bases. In germline, CDR1 is MNHEY, CDR2 SVGAGI. The CDR3 DNA reads as TGTGCCAGCAGTCTGAGACAGGGAGAAGCTTTCTTT. It encodes CASSLRQGEAFF.

The CDR3 sequence: CASSLSGAILTPDTQYF. Written as DNA, the CDR3 is TGTGCCAGCAGTTTATCGGGGGCTATCCTCACCCCAGATACGCAGTATTTT. V gene TRBV27 combines with J gene TRBJ2-3, with D possibly matching TRBD1 (6 bases). With 0 bases removed from V and 4 bases from J, the gap between germline ends came to 17 bases. Germline V gives CDR1 MNHEY, CDR2 SMNVEV (reference sequence). This CDR3 spans 17 amino acids.

The chain joins TRBV6-5 to TRBJ2-4; 7 nucleotides match TRBD1. The V segment lost 6 bases and the J segment 5 bases; nucleotides outside the gene matches: 4. Germline CDR1 MNHEY, CDR2 SVGAGI. The CDR3 runs 13 residues. CDR3 in amino acids: CASRQGTENIQYF. The CDR3 DNA reads TGTGCCAGCAGACAGGGGACAGAAAACATTCAGTACTTC.

This sequence joins TRBV28 and TRBJ1-1; D is ambiguous. Germline V gene lookup returns CDR1 MDHEN and CDR2 SYDVKM. This CDR3 is built from 12 residues. V lost 6 bases, J lost 5 bases, and 10 bases lay in between. Here the CDR3 DNA reads TGTGCCAGCAGCCTAAGAAGAACTGAAGCTTTCTTT. This codes for CASSLRRTEAFF. The full variable domain, its missing parts supplied by reference TRBV28 and TRBJ1-1, is DVKVTQSSRYLVKRTGEKVFLECVQDMDHENMFWYRQDPGLGLRLIYFSYDVKMKEKGDIPEGYSVSREKKERFSLILESASTNQTSMYLCASSLRRTEAFFGQGTRLTVV.

The chain has TRBV5-1 and TRBJ1-3, with TRBD1 matching over 7 bases. CDR3 length: 16 amino acids. The ends lost 7 bases at V and 1 base at J; junction bases unmatched: 11. Per the germline V gene, CDR1 is SGHRS and CDR2 is YFSETQ. CDR3 nucleotide sequence: TGCGCCAGCGGGACAGAAGGAGGGACTTCTGGAAACACCATATATTTT. Amino acids: CASGTEGGTSGNTIYF. Supplemented by reference TRBV5-1 and TRBJ1-3, the full variable domain reads KAGVTQTPRYLIKTRGQQVTLSCSPISGHRSVSWYQQTPGQGLQFLFEYFSETQRNKGNFPGRFSGRQFSNSRSEMNVSTLELGDSALYLCASGTEGGTSGNTIYFGEGSWLTVV.

This clone came up a few times. This chain uses TRBV11-2 with TRBJ1-3; D is perhaps TRBD1 (5 bases). V lost 8 bases to trimming and J lost 1 base, with 15 bases between them. CDR1 is SGHAT, CDR2 FQNNGV, per germline. The CDR3 totals 15 residues. CDR3 sequence (DNA): TGTGCCAGCTCCTCCCTGACAGCTTCTGGAAACACCATATATTTT. Amino acids: CASSSLTASGNTIYF.

This clone was detected only a few times. The chain employs TRBV29-1 and TRBJ2-1; D is perhaps TRBD2 (6 bases). Germline V gives CDR1 SQVTM, CDR2 ANQGSEA. Trimming took 7 bases from V and 5 from J, leaving 12 bases between them. There are 12 residues in the CDR3. DNA of the CDR3: TGCAGCGGGGGGGAGCAGAACAATGAGCAGTTCTTC. Translating it yields CSGGEQNNEQFF.

For the CDR3, the DNA is TGTGCCAGCAGCCAAGGTAGCGGGGGTCCCTACGAGCAGTACTTC. The encoded protein is CASSQGSGGPYEQYF. The chain has TRBV4-2 and TRBJ2-5, with 9 bases matching TRBD2. The J call may not be correct, given that the DNA end is closer to TRBJ2-7. The CDR3 consists of 15 residues. Germline CDR1 reads LGHNA; CDR2 reads YNFKEQ.

The chain links TRBV4-1 to TRBJ2-1, with D unresolved. Germline V gene data show CDR1 as MGHRA and CDR2 as YSYEKL. Deletions cut 2 bases from V and 7 bases from J, with 21 bases between. The CDR3 runs to 17 residues. CDR3 protein: CASSQSLSSHIRNEQFF. The CDR3 bases are TGCGCCAGCAGCCAAAGTCTATCTTCCCATATTCGTAATGAGCAGTTCTTC.

The CDR3 spells CASSLRGGAQETQYF. Written as DNA, the CDR3 is TGTGCCAGCAGCTTGCGGGGAGGGGCCCAAGAGACCCAGTACTTC. The chain couples TRBV11-3 to TRBJ2-5, with 7 bases matching TRBD2. CDR1 is SGHNT and CDR2 is YENEEA in the germline V gene. V was clipped by 3 bases and J by 1 base; unmatched bases: 5. This CDR3 has 15 amino acids.

The chain couples TRBV18 to TRBJ2-5; 7 nucleotides agree with TRBD1. This CDR3 contains 14 residues. Germline CDR1 is KGHSH and CDR2 is LQKENI. J lost 0 bases, V lost 5 bases, and 3 bases had no gene match. For the CDR3, the DNA is TGTGCCAGCTCAAGGGGGCGCGACCAAGAGACCCAGTACTTC. The encoded protein is CASSRGRDQETQYF.

The chain employs TRBV28 and TRBJ1-5, with TRBD1 matching 8 bases. V gave up 6 bases and J gave up 2 bases; unmatched junction bases: 6. This CDR3 spans 15 amino acids. In germline, CDR1 is MDHEN, CDR2 SYDVKM. The CDR3 protein is CASSPDRDGNQPQHF. CDR3 DNA sequence: TGTGCCAGCAGCCCGGACAGGGATGGCAATCAGCCCCAGCATTTT.

The rearrangement uses TRBV28 and TRBJ2-3; weak D call: TRBD1 (6 bases). CDR3 length equals 15 residues. V was clipped by 2 bases and J by 2 bases, with 11 bases between them. Germline loops: CDR1 MDHEN, CDR2 SYDVKM. CDR3 in amino acids: CASSLGGRTTDTQYF. In nucleotides, the CDR3 is TGTGCCAGCAGTTTAGGGGGCAGGACCACAGATACGCAGTATTTT.

J is TRBJ2-3 and V is TRBV6-6, with D unresolved. The length of the CDR3 is 11 residues. The germline gives CDR1 MNHNY, CDR2 SVGAGI (reference sequence). V dropped 4 bases and J dropped 3 bases, with 2 bases sitting between them. For the CDR3, the DNA is TGTGCCAGCAGTTCGACAGATACGCAGTATTTT. It encodes CASSSTDTQYF.

A note on this clone: A junction end diverges from the germline sequence, so it may reflect a read error. The rearrangement joins TRBV6-5 to TRBJ2-6; 9 bases are shared with TRBD1. The CDR3 extends over 14 amino acids. The germline CDR1 and CDR2 sequences are MNHEY and SVGAGI. Here the CDR3 DNA reads TGTGCCAGCAAACAGGGGGCTGGGGCCAACGGCCTGACTTTC. Its translation: CASKQGAGANGLTF.

The chain links TRBV11-1 to TRBJ1-3, with a tentative D call TRBD1 (6 bases). Germline V gene data show CDR1 as SGHAT and CDR2 as FQDESV (reference sequence). The V gene lost 8 bases and the J gene lost 1 base, with 12 bases spanning the gap. The CDR3 length is 14 residues. The CDR3 DNA reads as TGTGCCAGCGGGGCCAGGGGTTCTGGAAACACCATATATTTT. It encodes CASGARGSGNTIYF.

This sequence joins TRBV7-2 and TRBJ1-4; no firm D call. Germline CDR1 is SGHTA and CDR2 is FQGNSA. Deletions cut 3 bases from V and 8 bases from J, with 7 bases between. The CDR3 is 12 amino acids. The CDR3 sequence: CASSFGSEKLFF. CDR3 in DNA: TGTGCCAGCAGCTTCGGGTCGGAAAAACTGTTTTTT.

The chain uses TRBV4-2 and TRBJ2-1, with a weak D call TRBD1 (5 bases). In germline, CDR1 is LGHNA, CDR2 YNFKEQ. V lost 3 bases to trimming and J lost 7 bases, with 22 bases between them. The CDR3 has 17 amino acids. CDR3 sequence: CASSQGSGAVDSNEQFF. CDR3 sequence (DNA): TGTGCCAGCAGCCAGGGAAGTGGGGCGGTTGATTCGAATGAGCAGTTCTTC.